This T cell receptor (beta chain) was sequenced during a study of T-cell memory formation after mild COVID-19. Study-level information: The study found TCR clusters largely donor specific. Study conclusions and caveats: The appearance of some responding clones in pre-infection memory suggested that cross-reactive memory joined.

Turning to this clonotype: What it binds is unknown.

TCR alpha and TCR beta cDNA libraries carrying sample barcodes and UMIs came from 5'RACE with constant-segment primers. TCRdb used MiXCR to reprocess the 5' RACE reads, holding one entry per CDR3 protein. The sample shows roughly 400,000 distinct CDR3 sequences, about a sixth of them seen only once. Germline CDR1 and CDR2: DFQATT and SNEGSKA (reference sequence). Trimming removed 0 bases at V and 10 bases at J, with 16 bases between. This CDR3 is built from 14 residues. This chain uses TRBV20-1 with TRBJ1-5; no definite D call. The origin of this receptor is a man aged 18 to 29 who had mild COVID-19 (a few samples of this study predate the infection). Cell type and time point are not known. Sequenced: PBMCs or a T cell subset sorted from them (not recorded which). CDR3 loop: CSARDRRVGNPQHF. Written as DNA, the CDR3 is TGCAGTGCTAGAGATCGGAGGGTAGGGAATCCCCAGCATTTT.